This T cell receptor (beta chain) was documented in a study of T cell repertoires in cytomegalovirus infection. Per the germline V gene, CDR1 is SNHLY and CDR2 is FYNNEI. This CDR3 has 13 residues. V lost 2 bases, J lost 7 bases, and 12 bases lay in between. One entry per CDR3 protein, called by TCRdb with MiXCR from the reads. Counted here are under 300,000 distinct CDR3 sequences, approximately 13% occurring once; the ten biggest clones make up 1.5% to 2%. This sequence joins TRBV2 and TRBJ2-7; TRBD2 might be the D (6 bases). This receptor was taken from a human donor in good health (CMV status not recorded). Some clones in this sample may be carry-over from other donors' samples. The sequencing input was PBMCs. The CDR3 is CASSETMEGEQYF. DNA for the CDR3: TGTGCCAGCAGTGAAACCATGGAGGGGGAGCAGTACTTC.